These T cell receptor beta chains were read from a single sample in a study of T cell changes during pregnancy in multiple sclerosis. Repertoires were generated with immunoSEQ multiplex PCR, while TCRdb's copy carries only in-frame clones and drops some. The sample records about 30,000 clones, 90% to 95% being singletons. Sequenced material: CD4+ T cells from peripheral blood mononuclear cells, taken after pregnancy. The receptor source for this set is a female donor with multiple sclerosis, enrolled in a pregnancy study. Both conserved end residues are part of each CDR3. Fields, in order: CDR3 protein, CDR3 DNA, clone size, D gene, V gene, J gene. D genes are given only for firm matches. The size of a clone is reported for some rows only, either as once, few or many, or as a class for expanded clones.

CDR3 protein: CASSKNLKQFF
CDR3 DNA: TGTGCCAGCAGCAAAAACCTAAAGCAGTTCTTC
clone size: -
D gene: -
V gene: TRBV5-6
J gene: TRBJ2-1

CDR3 protein: CASSMGTGATNYGYTF
CDR3 DNA: TGTGCCAGTAGTATGGGGACAGGGGCCACTAACTATGGCTACACCTTC
clone size: once
D gene: TRBD1
V gene: TRBV19
J gene: TRBJ1-2

CDR3 protein: CASSLSLAGGSTGELFF
CDR3 DNA: TGTGCCAGCAGCTTAAGTCTAGCGGGGGGAAGCACCGGGGAGCTGTTTTTT
clone size: -
D gene: TRBD2
V gene: TRBV7-9
J gene: TRBJ2-2

CDR3 protein: CASSRDRGRRGVYEQYF
CDR3 DNA: TGTGCCAGCAGTCGGGACAGGGGGCGCCGGGGCGTCTACGAGCAGTACTTC
clone size: -
D gene: TRBD1
V gene: TRBV27
J gene: TRBJ2-7

CDR3 protein: CASSLAGSSSPDTQYF
CDR3 DNA: TGTGCCAGCAGCTTGGCCGGGTCTTCTTCCCCAGATACGCAGTATTTT
clone size: -
D gene: -
V gene: TRBV5-8
J gene: TRBJ2-3

CDR3 protein: CASSLGGQGARETQYF
CDR3 DNA: TGTGCCAGCAGCTTAGGGGGGCAGGGGGCGAGAGAGACCCAGTACTTC
clone size: -
D gene: TRBD1
V gene: TRBV7-9
J gene: TRBJ2-5

CDR3 protein: CASSARGLGYGYTF
CDR3 DNA: TGTGCCAGCAGTGCCAGGGGGCTGGGCTATGGCTACACCTTC
clone size: -
D gene: TRBD1
V gene: TRBV27
J gene: TRBJ1-2

CDR3 protein: CASSLDIAGGRNEQFF
CDR3 DNA: TGCGCCAGCAGCTTAGACATAGCGGGGGGCCGCAATGAGCAGTTCTTC
clone size: -
D gene: TRBD2
V gene: TRBV5-1
J gene: TRBJ2-1

CDR3 protein: CASSLDRGSDTQYF
CDR3 DNA: TGTGCCAGCAGCTTAGATCGGGGGTCAGATACGCAGTATTTT
clone size: -
D gene: -
V gene: TRBV7-9
J gene: TRBJ2-3

CDR3 protein: CAWSFRELYGYTF
CDR3 DNA: TGTGCCTGGAGTTTCAGGGAATTGTATGGCTACACCTTC
clone size: -
D gene: -
V gene: TRBV30
J gene: TRBJ1-2

CDR3 protein: CASSLGLANTGELFF
CDR3 DNA: TGTGCCAGCAGCTTGGGTCTCGCGAACACCGGGGAGCTGTTTTTT
clone size: -
D gene: -
V gene: TRBV5-8
J gene: TRBJ2-2

CDR3 protein: CASSSVSQGAPEAFF
CDR3 DNA: TGTGCCAGCAGTTCCGTAAGCCAGGGGGCCCCTGAAGCTTTCTTT
clone size: -
D gene: TRBD1
V gene: TRBV27
J gene: TRBJ1-1